This T cell receptor beta chain was obtained from a study of T cells in Graves' hyperthyroidism and ophthalmopathy. Study conclusions and caveats: A 13 V-J model separated ophthalmopathy from stable hyperthyroidism. Researchers found most expanded thyroid clonotypes above 0.001 in blood as well.

Using RNA transcripts as the source, TCR beta CDR3 regions were amplified. Using the HTBI primer set, a first-round RT-PCR was run on the TCR CDR3. TCRdb itself ran the multiplex PCR reads through MiXCR, one entry per CDR3 protein. The table records 370,000 or so distinct CDR3 sequences, about 14% of them present only once. This clonotype was picked up many times. Its target is unknown. Aged 18 to 65, the patients had hyperthyroidism that was newly diagnosed and had lasted under 2 months. Predating any ophthalmopathy symptoms, the blood sample was taken at first hyperthyroidism diagnosis. Germline CDR1 reads MDHEN; CDR2 reads SYDVKM. This CDR3 has 13 residues. V dropped 3 bases and J dropped 2 bases, with 7 bases sitting between them.

Sequencing used blood. This clonotype was obtained from a man aged 25 to 40 with Graves' hyperthyroidism that later progressed to Graves' ophthalmopathy. V gene TRBV28 combines with J gene TRBJ1-1; no clear D gene. The CDR3 DNA follows: TGTGCCAGCAGTTTTAAGAGTAACACTGAAGCTTTCTTT. This codes for CASSFKSNTEAFF.